A single T cell receptor (beta chain) is shown here with its context. What it binds is unknown. Patients had blood sampled at baseline and again on cycle 4 day 1 and cycle 7 day 1. This entry belongs to a study of OX40 agonist ivuxolimab in advanced cancers. On the study more broadly: Administration of intravenous ivuxolimab to patients occurred every 2 weeks at 0.01 to 10 mg/kg. Partial responses occurred in three patients (one hepatocellular carcinoma, two cutaneous melanoma). General study findings and limits: There was clonal expansion of CD4+ and CD8+ blood T cells by week 6 at 0.1 to 3.0 mg/kg.

The repertoire was sequenced with immunoSEQ multiplex PCR; TCRdb's copy has only in-frame clones and lacks some. The sample consists of more than 25,000 clones, 70% to 90% of them appearing once. The sequence was obtained from an adult with an advanced solid tumor such as melanoma, head and neck, liver or kidney cancer. This specimen was CD4+ or CD8+ T cells sorted from blood, taken in a trial of the OX40 agonist ivuxolimab.

The CDR3 nucleotides are TGCGCCAGCAGCCAACTCGAAAACCCCTACAATGAGCAGTTCTTC. It translates to CASSQLENPYNEQFF. The chain joins TRBV5-1 to TRBJ2-1; D remains unclear. Germline loops: CDR1 SGHRS, CDR2 YFSETQ. The CDR3 consists of 15 residues. The ends were cut back, 4 bases at V and 2 bases at J, with 13 bases in the middle.